These T cell receptor beta chains were read from a single sample in a study of cytomegalovirus exposure and HLA in healthy donors. Assay used: immunoSEQ multiplex PCR; TCRdb lists only in-frame clones, some missing. Among some 82,000 clones listed, roughly 80% were seen once. Sequencing was done on a sample of PBMCs. The receptors stem from a woman in her forties or fifties in good health and CMV-seronegative. Each CDR3 is given with its conserved first and last residue. D genes are given only for firm matches. Some rows have no size entry. The others give once, few or many, or a class for an expanded clone.

v_call	j_call	d_call	clone_size	cdr3_aa	cdr3_nt
TRBV5-6	TRBJ1-1	-	few	CASSLGQGSTKEAFF	TGTGCCAGCAGCTTAGGGCAGGGCTCCACCAAAGAAGCTTTCTTT
TRBV7-9	TRBJ2-1	-	-	CASSFTSGNEQFF	TGTGCCAGCAGTTTCACCAGCGGAAATGAGCAGTTCTTC
TRBV10-3	TRBJ2-1	-	-	CAISVRGSQRNNEQFF	TGTGCCATCAGTGTGAGGGGGAGCCAACGTAACAATGAGCAGTTCTTC
TRBV28	TRBJ2-1	TRBD1	-	CASSLGGTGDNEQFF	TGTGCCAGCAGTTTAGGCGGGACAGGAGACAATGAGCAGTTCTTC
TRBV29-1	TRBJ2-1	TRBD2	-	CSVEGGGRTASTNEQFF	TGCAGCGTTGAAGGTGGCGGGAGGACAGCCTCTACCAATGAGCAGTTCTTC
TRBV7-6	TRBJ2-5	TRBD2	-	CASSLSPNGGETQYF	TGTGCCAGCAGCTTAAGTCCTAACGGGGGGGAGACCCAGTACTTC
TRBV5-6	TRBJ1-2	TRBD1	few	CASSSSGTDYGYTF	TGTGCCAGCAGCAGCTCCGGGACAGACTATGGCTACACCTTC
TRBV7-9	TRBJ1-2	TRBD1	-	CASSSGQGELNYGYTF	TGTGCCAGCAGCTCTGGACAGGGGGAGTTGAACTATGGCTACACCTTC
TRBV7-6	TRBJ2-1	TRBD2	-	CASSSKLADLPYNEQFF	TGTGCCAGCAGCTCCAAGCTAGCGGACCTACCCTACAATGAGCAGTTCTTC
TRBV5-6	TRBJ1-5	TRBD1	-	CASRDTGERLNQPQHF	TGTGCCAGCAGAGACACAGGGGAAAGGCTCAATCAGCCCCAGCATTTT
TRBV29-1	TRBJ2-1	TRBD2	-	CSVGHQKREGLVLYNEQFF	TGCAGCGTTGGGCATCAAAAGCGGGAGGGCCTGGTTCTCTACAATGAGCAGTTCTTC
TRBV27	TRBJ2-1	TRBD2	-	CASSFLLTSGLLSSYNEQFF	TGTGCCAGCAGTTTCCTCCTGACTAGCGGTCTCCTAAGCTCCTACAATGAGCAGTTCTTC
TRBV6-5	TRBJ1-5	-	-	CASSYSGLNQPQHF	TGTGCCAGCAGTTACTCTGGCTTAAATCAGCCCCAGCATTTT
TRBV9	TRBJ2-1	TRBD2	-	CASSVVSGGSYNEQFF	TGTGCCAGCAGCGTAGTTAGCGGGGGGTCCTACAATGAGCAGTTCTTC
TRBV5-4	TRBJ2-3	-	-	CAGSFLAPTSTDTQYF	TGTGCCGGGTCTTTTCTAGCACCTACGAGCACAGATACGCAGTATTTT
TRBV6-1	TRBJ1-1	-	-	CASSEESEIRGTEAFF	TGTGCCAGCAGTGAAGAAAGTGAGATCAGGGGCACTGAAGCTTTCTTT
TRBV10-3	TRBJ2-7	-	-	CAISESLFGLSEQYF	TGTGCCATCAGTGAGTCGCTTTTTGGACTGTCCGAGCAGTACTTC
TRBV5-1	TRBJ2-3	TRBD2	-	CASSLAASGGTDTQYF	TGCGCCAGCAGCTTGGCAGCTAGCGGGGGGACAGATACGCAGTATTTT
TRBV27	TRBJ1-4	-	-	CASRSSGRNEKLFF	TGTGCCAGCAGGTCATCAGGCCGGAATGAAAAACTGTTTTTT
TRBV27	TRBJ1-1	TRBD1	-	CASSFDRGNTEAFF	TGTGCCAGCAGTTTTGACAGGGGGAACACTGAAGCTTTCTTT
TRBV4-3	TRBJ1-2	TRBD1	-	CASSPAGGQVYGYTF	TGCGCCAGCAGCCCGGCAGGGGGGCAGGTCTATGGCTACACCTTC
TRBV5-6	TRBJ2-2	-	-	CASSLLGELFF	TGTGCCAGCAGCCTCCTCGGGGAGCTGTTTTTT
TRBV6-6	TRBJ2-2	-	-	CASSQTGNTGELFF	TGTGCCAGCAGCCAGACAGGGAACACCGGGGAGCTGTTTTTT
TRBV2	TRBJ2-3	TRBD2	-	CASSASGGAIDTQYF	TGTGCCAGCAGTGCAAGCGGGGGGGCCATAGATACGCAGTATTTT
TRBV6-5	TRBJ2-1	-	-	CASRRSNNEQFF	TGTGCCAGCAGGCGGAGCAACAATGAGCAGTTCTTC
TRBV5-1	TRBJ2-3	-	-	CASSLWDPQGDTQYF	TGCGCCAGCAGCCTGTGGGATCCCCAGGGAGATACGCAGTATTTT
TRBV5-4	TRBJ2-7	TRBD1	-	CASSPDRGSYEQYF	TGTGCCAGCAGTCCGGACAGGGGTTCCTACGAGCAGTACTTC
TRBV4-1	TRBJ1-5	-	-	CASSQVGDGNQPQHF	TGCGCCAGCAGCCAAGTCGGGGATGGGAATCAGCCCCAGCATTTT
TRBV2	TRBJ2-1	TRBD2	-	CASSEAGLAGGVFF	TGTGCCAGCAGTGAAGCGGGGTTAGCGGGAGGGGTGTTCTTC
TRBV5-1	TRBJ1-1	-	few	CASSYPLQGEAFF	TGCGCCAGCAGTTACCCCTTGCAGGGTGAAGCTTTCTTT
TRBV2	TRBJ1-4	-	-	CAYTATNEKLFF	TGTGCCTACACCGCAACTAATGAAAAACTGTTTTTT
TRBV19	TRBJ1-2	-	-	CASSAGGYGYTF	TGTGCCAGTAGTGCAGGAGGCTATGGCTACACCTTC
TRBV5-1	TRBJ2-7	TRBD2	-	CASSLEPSGRFEQYF	TGCGCCAGCAGCTTGGAGCCTAGCGGGAGGTTCGAGCAGTACTTC
TRBV7-8	TRBJ2-3	TRBD2	-	CASSLGPLAGGPPDTQYF	TGTGCCAGCAGCTTAGGTCCGCTAGCGGGAGGGCCCCCAGATACGCAGTATTTT
TRBV6-1	TRBJ1-2	TRBD1	-	CASGDRGRSYGYTF	TGTGCCAGCGGCGACAGGGGGCGCAGCTATGGCTACACCTTC
TRBV6-4	TRBJ2-1	-	-	CASSTGGLYNEQFF	TGTGCCAGCAGTACAGGGGGACTATACAATGAGCAGTTCTTC
TRBV7-8	TRBJ2-7	-	-	CASSPPGSGHEQYF	TGTGCCAGCAGCCCGCCTGGCAGTGGGCACGAGCAGTACTTC
TRBV7-8	TRBJ1-2	TRBD1	-	CASSARQGEGYGYTF	TGTGCCAGCAGCGCTCGACAGGGGGAAGGCTATGGCTACACCTTC
TRBV9	TRBJ2-1	-	-	CASSVGDITNEQFF	TGTGCCAGCAGCGTAGGGGACATTACCAATGAGCAGTTCTTC
TRBV7-9	TRBJ2-1	-	few	CASRRDSLNEQFF	TGTGCCAGCAGGAGGGACTCCCTTAATGAGCAGTTCTTC
TRBV9	TRBJ1-3	-	-	CASSVQGISGNTIYF	TGTGCCAGCAGCGTTCAGGGTATATCTGGAAACACCATATATTTT
TRBV18	TRBJ1-2	-	-	CASSPELANYGYTF	TGTGCCAGCTCACCAGAATTAGCTAACTATGGCTACACCTTC
TRBV5-1	TRBJ2-5	-	-	CASSPWAQETQYF	TGCGCCAGCAGCCCTTGGGCTCAAGAGACCCAGTACTTC
TRBV5-6	TRBJ1-2	TRBD1	-	CASSPGTGDSLYGYTF	TGTGCCAGCAGCCCCGGGACAGGGGACAGTTTGTATGGCTACACCTTC
TRBV4-1	TRBJ1-3	-	-	CASSQDRPLGDTIYF	TGCGCCAGCAGCCAAGATCGCCCGTTGGGAGACACCATATATTTT
TRBV27	TRBJ1-6	-	-	CASRRDSFSYNSPLHF	TGTGCCAGCAGGAGGGATTCGTTTTCCTATAATTCACCCCTCCACTTT
TRBV7-9	TRBJ1-1	-	-	CASSFIGYGNTNTEAFF	TGTGCCAGCAGCTTTATTGGTTATGGCAACACGAACACTGAAGCTTTCTTT
TRBV28	TRBJ2-7	TRBD2	-	CASRHPRGLASNEQYF	TGTGCCAGCAGACATCCCCGGGGACTAGCAAGCAACGAGCAGTACTTC
TRBV25-1	TRBJ1-4	-	-	CASTRGGREKLFF	TGTGCCAGCACTAGGGGGGGCCGGGAAAAACTGTTTTTT
TRBV7-2	TRBJ2-7	-	-	CASSLGPGQSYEQYF	TGTGCCAGCAGCTTAGGGCCGGGTCAGTCCTACGAGCAGTACTTC
TRBV6-7	TRBJ1-2	TRBD1	-	CASSYGTGNGYTF	TGTGCCAGCAGTTATGGGACAGGGAATGGCTACACCTTC
TRBV5-4	TRBJ2-3	-	-	CASSLTGTDTQYF	TGTGCCAGCAGCTTGACAGGGACAGATACGCAGTATTTT
TRBV4-1	TRBJ2-7	-	-	CASSQDFLGGYEQYF	TGCGCCAGCAGCCAAGATTTCCTCGGGGGCTACGAGCAGTACTTC
TRBV10-1	TRBJ2-1	-	-	CASSARGSSYNEQFF	TGCGCCAGCAGTGCCAGAGGATCCTCATACAATGAGCAGTTCTTC
TRBV5-1	TRBJ2-5	-	-	CASSLAGPGIGTQYF	TGCGCCAGCAGCTTGGCAGGCCCTGGAATAGGGACCCAGTACTTC
TRBV5-1	TRBJ1-3	-	-	CASSSSFGNTIYF	TGCGCCAGCAGCTCTAGCTTCGGAAACACCATATATTTT
TRBV7-8	TRBJ2-1	TRBD1	-	CASSFKRTGDNEQFF	TGTGCCAGCAGCTTTAAAAGGACAGGGGACAATGAGCAGTTCTTC
TRBV19	TRBJ2-3	TRBD2	-	CASSIGLAKSTDTQYF	TGTGCCAGTAGTATCGGACTAGCGAAAAGCACAGATACGCAGTATTTT
TRBV6-1	TRBJ2-5	TRBD2	once	CASSELRLAAQETQYF	TGTGCCAGCAGTGAACTCCGACTAGCGGCCCAAGAGACCCAGTACTTC